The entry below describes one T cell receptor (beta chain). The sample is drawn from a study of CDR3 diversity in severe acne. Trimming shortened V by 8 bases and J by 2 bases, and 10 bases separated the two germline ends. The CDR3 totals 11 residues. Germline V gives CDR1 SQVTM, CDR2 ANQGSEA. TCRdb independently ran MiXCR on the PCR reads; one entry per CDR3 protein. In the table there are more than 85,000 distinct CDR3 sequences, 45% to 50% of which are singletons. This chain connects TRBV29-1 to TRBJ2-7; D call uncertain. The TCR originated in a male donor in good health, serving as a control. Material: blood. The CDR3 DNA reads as TGCAGCTTGGAACAAACCTACGAGCAGTACTTC. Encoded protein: CSLEQTYEQYF.